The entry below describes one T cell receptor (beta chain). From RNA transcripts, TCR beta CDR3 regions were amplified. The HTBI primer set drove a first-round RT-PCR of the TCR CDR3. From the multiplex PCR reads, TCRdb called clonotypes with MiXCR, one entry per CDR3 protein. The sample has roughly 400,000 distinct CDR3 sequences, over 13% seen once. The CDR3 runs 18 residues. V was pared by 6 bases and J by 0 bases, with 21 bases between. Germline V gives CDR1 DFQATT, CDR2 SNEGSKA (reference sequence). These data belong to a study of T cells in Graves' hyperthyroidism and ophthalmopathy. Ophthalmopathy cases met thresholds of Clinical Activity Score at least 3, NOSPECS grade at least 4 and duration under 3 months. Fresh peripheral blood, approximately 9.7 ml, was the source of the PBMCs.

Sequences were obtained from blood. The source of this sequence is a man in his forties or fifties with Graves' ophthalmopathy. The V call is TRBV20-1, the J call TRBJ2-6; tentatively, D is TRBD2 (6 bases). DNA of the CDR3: TGCAGTGCCATTTCCTTCGGGGAGGCAGGCTCTGGGGCCAACGTCCTGACTTTC. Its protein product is CSAISFGEAGSGANVLTF.